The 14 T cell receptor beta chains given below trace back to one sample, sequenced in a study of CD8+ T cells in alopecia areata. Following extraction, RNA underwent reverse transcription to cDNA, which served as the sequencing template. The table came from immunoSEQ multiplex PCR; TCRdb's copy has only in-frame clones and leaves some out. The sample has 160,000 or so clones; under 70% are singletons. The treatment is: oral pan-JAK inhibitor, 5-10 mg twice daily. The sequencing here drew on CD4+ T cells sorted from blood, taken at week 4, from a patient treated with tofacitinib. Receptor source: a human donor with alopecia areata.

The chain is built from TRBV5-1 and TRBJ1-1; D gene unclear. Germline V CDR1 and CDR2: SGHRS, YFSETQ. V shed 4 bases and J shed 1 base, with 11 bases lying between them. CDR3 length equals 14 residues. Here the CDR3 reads CASSPGTSNTEAFF. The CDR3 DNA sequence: TGCGCCAGCAGCCCCGGAACTTCGAACACTGAAGCTTTCTTT. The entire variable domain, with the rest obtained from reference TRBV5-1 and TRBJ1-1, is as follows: KAGVTQTPRYLIKTRGQQVTLSCSPISGHRSVSWYQQTPGQGLQFLFEYFSETQRNKGNFPGRFSGRQFSNSRSEMNVSTLELGDSALYLCASSPGTSNTEAFFGQGTRLTVV.

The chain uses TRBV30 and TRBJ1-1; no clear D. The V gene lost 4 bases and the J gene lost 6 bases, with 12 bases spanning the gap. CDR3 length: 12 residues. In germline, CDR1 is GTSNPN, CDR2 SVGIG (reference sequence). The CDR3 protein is CAWNLPIAEAFF. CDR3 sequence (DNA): TGTGCCTGGAACCTTCCGATAGCTGAAGCTTTCTTT.

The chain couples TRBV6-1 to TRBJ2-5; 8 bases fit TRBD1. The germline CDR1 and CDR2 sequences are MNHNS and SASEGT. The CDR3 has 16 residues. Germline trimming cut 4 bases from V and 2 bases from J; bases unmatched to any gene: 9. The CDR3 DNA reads TGTGCCAGCAGTGTTTCGCCCAGGGGGCCGCAAGAGACCCAGTACTTC. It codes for CASSVSPRGPQETQYF.

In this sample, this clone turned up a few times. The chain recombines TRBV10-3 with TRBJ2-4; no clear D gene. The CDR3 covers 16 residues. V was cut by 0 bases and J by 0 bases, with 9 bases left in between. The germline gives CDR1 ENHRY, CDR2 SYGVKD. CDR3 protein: CAISESPDLAKNIQYF. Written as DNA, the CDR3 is TGTGCCATCAGTGAGTCTCCGGACCTAGCCAAAAACATTCAGTACTTC.

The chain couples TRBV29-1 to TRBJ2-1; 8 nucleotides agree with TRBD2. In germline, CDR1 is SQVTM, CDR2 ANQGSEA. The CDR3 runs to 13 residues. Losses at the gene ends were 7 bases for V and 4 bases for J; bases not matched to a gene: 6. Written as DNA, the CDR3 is TGCAGCGCCCCGGGACTAGGATACAATGAGCAGTTCTTC. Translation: CSAPGLGYNEQFF.

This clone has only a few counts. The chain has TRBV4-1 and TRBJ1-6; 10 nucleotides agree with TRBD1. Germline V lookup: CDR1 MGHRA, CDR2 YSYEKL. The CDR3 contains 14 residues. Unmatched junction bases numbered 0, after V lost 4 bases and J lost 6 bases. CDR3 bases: TGCGCCAGCAGCCGACAGGGGGCTAATTCACCCCTCCACTTT. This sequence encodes CASSRQGANSPLHF.

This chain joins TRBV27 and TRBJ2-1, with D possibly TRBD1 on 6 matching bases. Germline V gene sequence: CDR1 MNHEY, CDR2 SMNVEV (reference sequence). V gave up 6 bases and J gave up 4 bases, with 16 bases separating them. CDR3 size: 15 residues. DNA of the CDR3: TGTGCCAGCAGAGCAGACAGGAGCGGATACAATGAGCAGTTCTTC. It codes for CASRADRSGYNEQFF.

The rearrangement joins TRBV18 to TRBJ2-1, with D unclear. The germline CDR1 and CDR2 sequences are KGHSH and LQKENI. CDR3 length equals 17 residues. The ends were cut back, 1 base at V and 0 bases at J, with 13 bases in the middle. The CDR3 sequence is CASSPRVSSDSYNEQFF. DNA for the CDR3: TGTGCCAGCTCACCACGGGTATCCTCCGACTCCTACAATGAGCAGTTCTTC.

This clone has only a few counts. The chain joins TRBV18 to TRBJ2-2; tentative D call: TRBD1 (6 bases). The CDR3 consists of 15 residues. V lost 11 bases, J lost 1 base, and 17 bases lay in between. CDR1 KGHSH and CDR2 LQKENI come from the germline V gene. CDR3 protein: CAHRQQGLNTGELFF. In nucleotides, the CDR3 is TGTGCCCACCGACAGCAGGGGCTGAACACCGGGGAGCTGTTTTTT. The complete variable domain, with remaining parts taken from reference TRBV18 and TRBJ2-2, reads NAGVMQNPRHLVRRRGQEARLRCSPMKGHSHVYWYRQLPEEGLKFMVYLQKENIIDESGMPKERFSAEFPKEGPSILRIQQVVRGDSAAYFCAHRQQGLNTGELFFGEGSRLTVL.

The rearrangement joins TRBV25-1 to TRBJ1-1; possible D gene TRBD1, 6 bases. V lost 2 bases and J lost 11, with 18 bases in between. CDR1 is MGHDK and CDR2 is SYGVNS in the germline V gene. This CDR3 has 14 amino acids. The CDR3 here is CASSEPGAGWGAFF. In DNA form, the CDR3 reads TGTGCCAGCAGTGAACCAGGGGCCGGCTGGGGTGCTTTCTTT.

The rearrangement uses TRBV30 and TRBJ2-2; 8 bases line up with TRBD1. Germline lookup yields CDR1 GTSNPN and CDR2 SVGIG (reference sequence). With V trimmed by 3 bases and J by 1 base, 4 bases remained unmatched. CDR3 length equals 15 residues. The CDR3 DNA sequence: TGTGCCTGGAGATCGGACAGGGTGAACACCGGGGAGCTGTTTTTT. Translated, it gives CAWRSDRVNTGELFF.

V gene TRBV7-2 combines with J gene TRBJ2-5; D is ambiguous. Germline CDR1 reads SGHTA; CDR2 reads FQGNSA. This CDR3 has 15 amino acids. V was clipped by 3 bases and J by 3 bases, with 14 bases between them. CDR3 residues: CASSLRQVGKETQYF. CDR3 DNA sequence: TGTGCCAGCAGCTTGCGGCAGGTGGGAAAAGAGACCCAGTACTTC.

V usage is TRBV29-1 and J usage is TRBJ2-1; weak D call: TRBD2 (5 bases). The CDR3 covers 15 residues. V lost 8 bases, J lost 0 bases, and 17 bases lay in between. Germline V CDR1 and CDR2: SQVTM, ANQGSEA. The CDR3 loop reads CSCDKTGSSYNEQFF. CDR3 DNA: TGCAGCTGTGACAAGACGGGGAGCTCCTACAATGAGCAGTTCTTC.

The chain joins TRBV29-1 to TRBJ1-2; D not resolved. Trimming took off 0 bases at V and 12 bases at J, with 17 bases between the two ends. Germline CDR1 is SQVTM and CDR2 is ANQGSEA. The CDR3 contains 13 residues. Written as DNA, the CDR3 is TGCAGCGTTGAAGATCCGGCGGCTTCGCGGAACACCTTC. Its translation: CSVEDPAASRNTF. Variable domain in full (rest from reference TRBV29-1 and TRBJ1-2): SAVISQKPSRDICQRGTSLTIQCQVDSQVTMMFWYRQQPGQSLTLIATANQGSEATYESGFVIDKFPISRPNLTFSTLTVSNMSPEDSSIYLCSVEDPAASRNTFGSGTRLTVV.